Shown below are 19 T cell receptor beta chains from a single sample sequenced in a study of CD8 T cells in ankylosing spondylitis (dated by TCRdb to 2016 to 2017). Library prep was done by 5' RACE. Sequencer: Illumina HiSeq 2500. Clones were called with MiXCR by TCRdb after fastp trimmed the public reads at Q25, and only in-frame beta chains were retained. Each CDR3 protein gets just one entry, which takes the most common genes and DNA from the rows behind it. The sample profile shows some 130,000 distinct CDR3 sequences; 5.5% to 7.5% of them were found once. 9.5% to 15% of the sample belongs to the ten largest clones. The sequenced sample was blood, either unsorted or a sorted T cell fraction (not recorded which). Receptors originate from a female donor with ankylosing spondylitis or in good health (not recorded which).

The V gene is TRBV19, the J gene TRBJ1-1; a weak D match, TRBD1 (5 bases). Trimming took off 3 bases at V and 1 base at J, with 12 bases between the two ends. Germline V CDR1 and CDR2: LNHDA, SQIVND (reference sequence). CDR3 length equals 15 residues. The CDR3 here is CASSIPDRWNTEAFF. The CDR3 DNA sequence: TGTGCCAGTAGTATCCCTGACAGATGGAACACTGAAGCTTTCTTT.

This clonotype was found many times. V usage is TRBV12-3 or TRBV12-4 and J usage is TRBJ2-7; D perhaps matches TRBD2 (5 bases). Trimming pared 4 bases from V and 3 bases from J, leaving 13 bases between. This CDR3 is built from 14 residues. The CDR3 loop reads CASSSSRGFYEQYF. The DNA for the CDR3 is TGTGCCAGCAGTTCGTCCCGGGGTTTCTACGAGCAGTACTTC.

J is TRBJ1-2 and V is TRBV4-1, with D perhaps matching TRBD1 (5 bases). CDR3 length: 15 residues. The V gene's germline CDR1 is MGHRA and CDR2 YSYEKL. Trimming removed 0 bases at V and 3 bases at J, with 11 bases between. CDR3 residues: CASSQESGKDYGYTF. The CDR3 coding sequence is TGCGCCAGCAGCCAAGAATCAGGGAAGGACTATGGCTACACCTTC.

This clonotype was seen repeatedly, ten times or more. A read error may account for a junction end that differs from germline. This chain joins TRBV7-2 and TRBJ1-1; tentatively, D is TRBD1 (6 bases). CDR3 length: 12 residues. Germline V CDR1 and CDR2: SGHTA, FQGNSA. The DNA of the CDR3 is TGTGCCACCCAGCAGGGGAACTCTGAAGCTTTCTTT. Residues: CATQQGNSEAFF.

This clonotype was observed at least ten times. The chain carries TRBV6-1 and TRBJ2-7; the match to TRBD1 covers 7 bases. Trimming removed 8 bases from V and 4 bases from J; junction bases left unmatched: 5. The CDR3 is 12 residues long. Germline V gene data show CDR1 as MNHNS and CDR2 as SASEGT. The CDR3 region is CASDRARYEQYF. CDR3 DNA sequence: TGTGCCAGCGACAGGGCCCGATACGAGCAGTACTTC.

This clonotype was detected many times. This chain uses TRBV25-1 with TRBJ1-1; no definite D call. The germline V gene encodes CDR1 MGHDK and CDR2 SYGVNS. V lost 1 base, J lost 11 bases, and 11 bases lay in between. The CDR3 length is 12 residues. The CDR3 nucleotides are TGTGCCAGCAGTGAATGGGAGGGTGAGGCTTTCTTT. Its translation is CASSEWEGEAFF.

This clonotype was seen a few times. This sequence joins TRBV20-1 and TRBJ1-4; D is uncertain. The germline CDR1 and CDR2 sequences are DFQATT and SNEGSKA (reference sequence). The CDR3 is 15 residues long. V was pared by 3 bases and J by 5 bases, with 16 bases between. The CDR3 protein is CSARDGRVENEKLFF. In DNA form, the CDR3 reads TGCAGTGCTAGGGACGGAAGGGTAGAGAATGAAAAACTGTTTTTT.

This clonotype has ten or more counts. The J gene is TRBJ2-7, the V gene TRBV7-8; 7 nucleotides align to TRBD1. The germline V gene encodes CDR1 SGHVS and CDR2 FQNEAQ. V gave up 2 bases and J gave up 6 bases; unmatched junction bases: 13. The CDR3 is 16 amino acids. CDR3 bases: TGTGCCAGCAGCTTACTTTTGGGGACAGCTTCTAGCGAGCAGTACTTC. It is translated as CASSLLLGTASSEQYF.

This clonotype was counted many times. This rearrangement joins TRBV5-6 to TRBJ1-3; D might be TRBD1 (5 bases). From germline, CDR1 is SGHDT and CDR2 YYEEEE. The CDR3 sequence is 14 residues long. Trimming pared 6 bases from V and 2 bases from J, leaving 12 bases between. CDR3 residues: CASIFGGAGNTIYF. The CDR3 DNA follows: TGTGCCAGCATCTTTGGGGGTGCTGGAAACACCATATATTTT. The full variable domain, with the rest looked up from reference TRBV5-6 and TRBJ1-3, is DAGVTQSPTHLIKTRGQQVTLRCSPKSGHDTVSWYQQALGQGPQFIFQYYEEEERQRGNFPDRFSGHQFPNYSSELNVNALLLGDSALYLCASIFGGAGNTIYFGEGSWLTVV.

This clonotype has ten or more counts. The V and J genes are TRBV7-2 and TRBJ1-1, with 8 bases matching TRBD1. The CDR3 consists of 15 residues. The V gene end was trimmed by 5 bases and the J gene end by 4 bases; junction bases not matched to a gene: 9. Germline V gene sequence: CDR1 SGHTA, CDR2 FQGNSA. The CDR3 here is CASSPIQGAGTEAFF. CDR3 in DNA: TGTGCCAGCAGCCCCATTCAGGGGGCAGGCACTGAAGCTTTCTTT.

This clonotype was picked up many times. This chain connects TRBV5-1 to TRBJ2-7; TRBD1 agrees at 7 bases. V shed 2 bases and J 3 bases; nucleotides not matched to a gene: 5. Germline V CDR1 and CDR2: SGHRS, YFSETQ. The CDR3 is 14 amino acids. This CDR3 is CASSFPGQNYEQYF. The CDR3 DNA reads TGCGCCAGCAGCTTTCCGGGACAGAACTACGAGCAGTACTTC.

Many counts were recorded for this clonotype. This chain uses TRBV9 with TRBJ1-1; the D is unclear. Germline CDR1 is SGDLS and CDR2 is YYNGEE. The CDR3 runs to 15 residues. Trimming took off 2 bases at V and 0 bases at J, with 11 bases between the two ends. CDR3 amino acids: CASSVAAAMNTEAFF. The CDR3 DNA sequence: TGTGCCAGCAGCGTTGCAGCGGCCATGAACACTGAAGCTTTCTTT.

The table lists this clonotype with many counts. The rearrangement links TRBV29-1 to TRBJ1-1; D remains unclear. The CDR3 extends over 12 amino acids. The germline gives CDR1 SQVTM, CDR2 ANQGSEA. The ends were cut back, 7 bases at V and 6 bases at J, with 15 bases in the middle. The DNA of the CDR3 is TGCAGCGCCGCGCTTGGAATCGCTGAAGCTTTCTTT. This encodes CSAALGIAEAFF.

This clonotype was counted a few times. The CDR3 sequence: CASSGGEAFF. For the CDR3, the DNA is TGTGCCAGCTCAGGAGGGGAAGCTTTCTTT. The chain uses TRBV12-3 or TRBV12-4 and TRBJ1-1; D is uncertain. The V end lost 8 bases, the J end lost 8 bases, and 9 bases lay between the germline ends. The CDR3 has 10 residues.

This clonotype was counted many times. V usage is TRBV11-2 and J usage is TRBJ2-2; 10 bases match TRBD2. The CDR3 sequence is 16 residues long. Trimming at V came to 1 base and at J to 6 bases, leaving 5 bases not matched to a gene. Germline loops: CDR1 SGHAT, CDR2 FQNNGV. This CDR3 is CASSLVPSGGAGELFF. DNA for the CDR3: TGTGCCAGCAGCTTAGTCCCGAGCGGGGGGGCCGGGGAGCTGTTTTTT.

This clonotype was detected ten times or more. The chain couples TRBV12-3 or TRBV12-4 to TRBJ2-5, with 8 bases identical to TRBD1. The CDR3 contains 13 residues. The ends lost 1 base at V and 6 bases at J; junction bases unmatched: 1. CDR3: CASSLDRGKTQYF. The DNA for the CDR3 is TGTGCCAGCAGTTTAGACAGGGGGAAGACCCAGTACTTC.

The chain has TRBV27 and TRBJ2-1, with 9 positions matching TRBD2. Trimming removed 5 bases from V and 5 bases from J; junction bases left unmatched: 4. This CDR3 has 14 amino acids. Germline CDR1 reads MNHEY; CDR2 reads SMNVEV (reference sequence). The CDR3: CASSLAGLNNEQFF. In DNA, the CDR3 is TGTGCCAGCAGTCTAGCGGGGCTTAACAATGAGCAGTTCTTC.

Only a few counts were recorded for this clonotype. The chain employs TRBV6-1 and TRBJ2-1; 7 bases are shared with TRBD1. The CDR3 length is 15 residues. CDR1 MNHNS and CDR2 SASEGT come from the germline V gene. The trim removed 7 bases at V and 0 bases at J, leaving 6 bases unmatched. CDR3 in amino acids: CASTLGQASYNEQFF. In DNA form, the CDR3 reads TGTGCCAGCACCCTAGGACAGGCCTCCTACAATGAGCAGTTCTTC.

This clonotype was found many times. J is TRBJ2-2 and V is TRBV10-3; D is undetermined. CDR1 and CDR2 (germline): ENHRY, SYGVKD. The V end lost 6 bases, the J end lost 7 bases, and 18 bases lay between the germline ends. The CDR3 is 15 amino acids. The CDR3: CAIRKHLRGDGELFF. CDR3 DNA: TGTGCCATCAGGAAGCACTTGAGAGGTGACGGGGAGCTGTTTTTT.